The 23 T cell receptor beta chains in this list originate from one sample, sequenced in a study of blood T cell repertoires in COVID-19. Produced via immunoSEQ multiplex PCR; TCRdb's table is partial and in-frame only. The sample lists about 140,000 clones; approximately 84% were seen once. Sequencing used PBMCs or T cells enriched from blood (not recorded which). Receptors were obtained from a man aged 35 to 55 with acute COVID-19.

The chain couples TRBV6-2 or TRBV6-3 to TRBJ1-5, with D possibly matching TRBD1 (6 bases). Trimming pared 0 bases from V and 7 bases from J, leaving 7 bases between. Germline CDR1 is MNHEY and CDR2 is SVGEGT. The CDR3 length is 13 residues. The CDR3 nucleotides read TGTGCCAGCAGTTACTCGAGGGGGCAGCCCCAGCATTTT. It encodes CASSYSRGQPQHF.

V usage is TRBV6-2 or TRBV6-3 and J usage is TRBJ1-5, with 7 bases aligning to TRBD1. CDR1 and CDR2 from the germline V gene are MNHEY and SVGEGT. The CDR3 extends over 14 amino acids. The V and J ends lost 2 bases and 6 bases, in that order; junction bases with no gene match: 4. CDR3 protein: CASSYTGVRQPQHF. The CDR3 nucleotides read TGTGCCAGCAGTTACACAGGGGTACGTCAGCCCCAGCATTTT.

The chain uses TRBV19 and TRBJ2-5; D uncertain. The germline gives CDR1 LNHDA, CDR2 SQIVND (reference sequence). CDR3 length: 13 amino acids. Trimming took off 4 bases at V and 4 bases at J, with 10 bases between the two ends. This chain's CDR3 is CASSRGPGETQYF. CDR3 nucleotide sequence: TGTGCCAGTAGTAGAGGTCCCGGAGAGACCCAGTACTTC.

This sequence joins TRBV24-1 and TRBJ2-5; 8 bases line up with TRBD2. J was trimmed by 0 bases and V by 4 bases; bases with no gene match: 6. Looked up from germline, CDR1 is KGHDR and CDR2 is SFDVKD. This CDR3 has 16 residues. As DNA, the CDR3 is TGTGCCACCAGTGAGGGCGGGACTAGGTACCAAGAGACCCAGTACTTC. Translating it yields CATSEGGTRYQETQYF.

The CDR3 here is CASSRGSVSSSNYGYTF. The CDR3 DNA sequence: TGCGCCAGCAGCCGAGGAAGTGTCTCTTCCTCTAACTATGGCTACACCTTC. J is TRBJ1-2 and V is TRBV4-3; D remains ambiguous. The CDR3 is made up of 17 amino acids. In germline, CDR1 is LGHNA, CDR2 YSLEER. The ends were cut back, 4 bases at V and 0 bases at J, with 18 bases in the middle.

The chain combines TRBV6-1 with TRBJ1-6, with a weak D call TRBD1 (6 bases). The ends were cut back, 7 bases at V and 5 bases at J, with 15 bases in the middle. CDR1 and CDR2 (germline): MNHNS, SASEGT. CDR3 length: 15 amino acids. The CDR3 region has the DNA TGTGCCAGCACCCACCGGGACACCGATAATTCACCCCTCCACTTT. It specifies CASTHRDTDNSPLHF.

The chain uses TRBV6-2 or TRBV6-3 and TRBJ2-5, with 14 bases matching TRBD2. Germline V lookup: CDR1 MNHEY, CDR2 SVGEGT. V dropped 6 bases and J dropped 4; count of bases not matched to a gene: 19. The CDR3 loop spans 20 amino acids. CDR3 nucleotide sequence: TGTGCCAGCAGCCTACTCACACCCGGGACTAGCGGGAGTGAGGGAGAGACCCAGTACTTC. Protein sequence: CASSLLTPGTSGSEGETQYF.

The chain joins TRBV9 to TRBJ1-1, with D perhaps matching TRBD1 (5 bases). With 4 bases removed from V and 6 bases from J, the gap between germline ends came to 13 bases. CDR1 and CDR2 (germline): SGDLS, YYNGEE. The CDR3 has 13 amino acids. CDR3 amino acids: CASSTGGVAEAFF. Written as DNA, the CDR3 is TGTGCCAGCAGCACAGGTGGAGTCGCTGAAGCTTTCTTT.

This clone came up a few times. The chain is built from TRBV2 and TRBJ1-2, with a weak D call TRBD1 (5 bases). The germline V gene encodes CDR1 SNHLY and CDR2 FYNNEI. V lost 11 bases, J lost 1 base, and 14 bases lay in between. The CDR3 is made up of 13 amino acids. The CDR3 DNA reads as TGTGCCGCCCAAGGGGCAGATAACTATGGCTACACCTTC. It specifies CAAQGADNYGYTF.

In this sample, this clone turned up once. The rearrangement uses TRBV25-1 and TRBJ2-3, with a possible D match to TRBD1 (6 bases). The CDR3 runs to 15 residues. Between the trimmed V and J ends, which lost 2 bases and 3 bases, there was a span of 12 bases. Looked up from germline, CDR1 is MGHDK and CDR2 is SYGVNS. In nucleotides, the CDR3 is TGTGCCAGCAGTGAAGGGACAAGCTCGACAGATACGCAGTATTTT. This gives the protein CASSEGTSSTDTQYF.

This chain uses TRBV28 with TRBJ1-5, with 7 bases identical to TRBD1. This CDR3 spans 15 amino acids. Germline assignment: CDR1 MDHEN and CDR2 SYDVKM. V lost 6 bases, J lost 2 bases, and 7 bases stayed unmatched. The CDR3 DNA is TGTGCCAGCAGACCTGACAGGGATGGCAATCAGCCCCAGCATTTT. It encodes CASRPDRDGNQPQHF.

As to this clone: This sample also contains other DNA sequences that code for the same CDR3. This chain joins TRBV9 and TRBJ2-2; D may be TRBD1 (6 bases). The germline CDR1 and CDR2 sequences are SGDLS and YYNGEE. V was cut by 0 bases and J by 3 bases, with 12 bases left in between. This CDR3 region has 16 residues. CDR3 sequence reads: CASSVAQGSDTGELFF. The CDR3 DNA reads as TGTGCCAGCAGCGTAGCTCAGGGGTCTGACACCGGGGAGCTGTTTTTT.

This chain connects TRBV27 to TRBJ2-3, with D perhaps TRBD2 (7 bases). Germline lookup yields CDR1 MNHEY and CDR2 SMNVEV (reference sequence). This CDR3 is 15 amino acids long. V lost 3 bases and J 5 bases, leaving 15 bases between the germline ends. The CDR3 sequence: CASSLRGRAGDTQYF. The CDR3 DNA reads TGTGCCAGCAGTTTGAGGGGGAGGGCCGGAGATACGCAGTATTTT.

The chain combines TRBV6-6 with TRBJ1-3; 7 nucleotides agree with TRBD1. CDR1 is MNHNY and CDR2 is SVGAGI in the germline V gene (reference sequence). This CDR3 is built from 13 residues. V was clipped by 6 bases and J by 2 bases; unmatched bases: 1. CDR3 sequence reads: CASRTGPGNTIYF. CDR3 DNA sequence: TGTGCCAGCAGGACAGGGCCTGGAAACACCATATATTTT.

This chain joins TRBV7-2 and TRBJ1-1; TRBD1 is a possible D gene (5 bases). The germline CDR1 and CDR2 sequences are SGHTA and FQGNSA. The CDR3 spans 14 residues. V was cut by 7 bases and J by 1 base, with 13 bases left in between. DNA for the CDR3: TGTGCCAGCATCTACAGGAGGGCGAACACTGAAGCTTTCTTT. It yields the protein CASIYRRANTEAFF.

This sequence joins TRBV19 and TRBJ2-3; 7 bases are shared with TRBD2. The V gene's germline CDR1 is LNHDA and CDR2 SQIVND (reference sequence). The CDR3 spans 15 residues. The V segment lost 3 bases and the J segment 1 base; nucleotides outside the gene matches: 4. CDR3 DNA: TGTGCCAGTAGTATTCAGCGGGGAGGCACAGATACGCAGTATTTT. Translation: CASSIQRGGTDTQYF.

The V gene is TRBV3-1 (or the pseudogene TRBV3-2), the J gene TRBJ2-5; 12 bases align to TRBD2. The CDR3 totals 16 residues. CDR1 is LGHDT, CDR2 YNNKEL, per germline (reference sequence). V gave up 4 bases and J gave up 4 bases; unmatched junction bases: 7. The CDR3 region is CASSLRTSGMGETQYF. The CDR3 DNA reads as TGTGCCAGCAGCCTTCGGACTAGCGGGATGGGAGAGACCCAGTACTTC.

The rearrangement uses TRBV23-1 and TRBJ1-1, with D possibly TRBD1 on 6 matching bases. TRBV23-1 has ORF status, its function being uncertain. The CDR3 covers 14 residues. V gave up 4 bases and J gave up 1 base, with 10 bases separating them. The CDR3 DNA reads as TGCGCCAGCAGTCGGACAGCGGAGAACACTGAAGCTTTCTTT. It specifies CASSRTAENTEAFF.

CDR3 loop: CATALASGRNQETQYF. The CDR3, as DNA: TGTGCCACCGCGTTAGCGAGCGGGAGGAACCAAGAGACCCAGTACTTC. The chain is built from TRBV24-1 and TRBJ2-5; TRBD2 matches at 9 bases. This CDR3 comprises 16 residues. V shed 9 bases and J 0 bases; nucleotides not matched to a gene: 10. CDR1 KGHDR and CDR2 SFDVKD come from the germline V gene.

The chain's CDR3 is CASSIGQGFAPLHF. CDR3 in DNA: TGTGCCAGTAGTATAGGACAGGGGTTTGCACCCCTCCACTTT. V gene TRBV19 combines with J gene TRBJ1-6, with 8 bases fitting TRBD1. CDR3 length: 14 residues. V was clipped by 1 base and J by 11 bases; unmatched bases: 4. Germline values: CDR1 LNHDA, CDR2 SQIVND (reference sequence). The full variable domain, completed using reference TRBV19 and TRBJ1-6, is DGGITQSPKYLFRKEGQNVTLSCEQNLNHDAMYWYRQDPGQGLRLIYYSQIVNDFQKGDIAEGYSVSREKKESFPLTVTSAQKNPTAFYLCASSIGQGFAPLHFGNGTRLTVT.

The V gene is TRBV9, the J gene TRBJ2-7; D is possibly TRBD1 (6 bases). This CDR3 has 15 residues. V lost 4 bases and J lost 0, with 14 bases in between. Germline assignment: CDR1 SGDLS and CDR2 YYNGEE. CDR3 protein: CASSPTGQSSYEQYF. The CDR3 DNA follows: TGTGCCAGCAGCCCAACTGGACAGAGCTCCTACGAGCAGTACTTC.

The V and J genes are TRBV5-1 and TRBJ2-3; 10 bases agree with TRBD1. Unmatched junction bases numbered 7, after V lost 3 bases and J lost 3 bases. This CDR3 has 16 amino acids. Germline values: CDR1 SGHRS, CDR2 YFSETQ. The CDR3 is CASSSRTGGSTDTQYF. As DNA, the CDR3 is TGCGCCAGCAGCTCCCGGACAGGGGGGAGTACAGATACGCAGTATTTT. The entire variable domain, with the rest obtained from reference TRBV5-1 and TRBJ2-3, is as follows: KAGVTQTPRYLIKTRGQQVTLSCSPISGHRSVSWYQQTPGQGLQFLFEYFSETQRNKGNFPGRFSGRQFSNSRSEMNVSTLELGDSALYLCASSSRTGGSTDTQYFGPGTRLTVL.

About this clone: Other DNA sequences in this specimen translate into the identical CDR3. V gene TRBV19 combines with J gene TRBJ2-3; D is unclear. The CDR3 is 12 residues long. Germline CDR1 is LNHDA and CDR2 is SQIVND (reference sequence). The germline V and J ends were trimmed by 3 bases and 3 bases, with 4 bases remaining between them. This chain's CDR3 is CASSMRTDTQYF. For the CDR3, the DNA is TGTGCCAGTAGTATGAGAACAGATACGCAGTATTTT.